The rows below give T cell receptor beta chains drawn from one sample of a study of blood T cell repertoires in COVID-19. Assay used: immunoSEQ multiplex PCR; TCRdb lists only in-frame clones, some missing. Seen here are some 250,000 clones, about 90% observed once, and the top ten hold under 6.5%. The material sequenced was peripheral blood. These TCRs come from a man aged 55 to 70 with acute or convalescent COVID-19. CDR3s include the opening cysteine and the closing phenylalanine or tryptophan. Fields, in order: CDR3 protein, CDR3 DNA, J gene, D gene, clone size, V gene. A D gene is named only where the DNA matches it firmly. Expanded clones get a size class; other rows say once, few or many, or leave the size out.

CATSAGGRSYGYTF	TGTGCCACCAGTGCCGGGGGGAGATCCTATGGCTACACCTTC	TRBJ1-2	.	once	TRBV24-1
CASSVRTGGGYTF	TGTGCCAGCAGTGTTAGGACAGGGGGAGGCTACACCTTC	TRBJ1-2	TRBD1	.	TRBV27
CASSLYGTGDEKLFF	TGTGCCAGCAGTTTATATGGGACAGGTGATGAAAAACTGTTTTTT	TRBJ1-4	TRBD1	.	TRBV28
CSVEIGLGGGTDTQYF	TGCAGCGTTGAAATAGGACTCGGGGGAGGGACAGATACGCAGTATTTT	TRBJ2-3	TRBD2	.	TRBV29-1
CASSADRAYEQYF	TGTGCCAGCAGCGCGGACAGGGCCTACGAGCAGTACTTC	TRBJ2-7	TRBD1	.	TRBV5-4
CASSVEGAANEKLFF	TGTGCCAGCAGCGTAGAGGGGGCAGCTAATGAAAAACTGTTTTTT	TRBJ1-4	TRBD1	.	TRBV9
CASSLASLAGGGDTQYF	TGTGCCAGCAGCTTAGCATCGCTAGCGGGGGGTGGAGATACGCAGTATTTT	TRBJ2-3	TRBD2	.	TRBV7-9
CAISDDRGYGYTF	TGTGCCATCAGTGATGACAGGGGCTATGGCTACACCTTC	TRBJ1-2	TRBD1	.	TRBV10-3
CASTTSGRPGETQYF	TGTGCCAGCACCACTAGCGGGAGGCCAGGGGAGACCCAGTACTTC	TRBJ2-5	TRBD2	.	TRBV9
CAWSPTTTETQYF	TGTGCCTGGAGTCCCACTACCACAGAGACCCAGTACTTC	TRBJ2-5	.	.	TRBV30
CASSIFGGTNEKLFF	TGTGCCAGTAGTATTTTTGGGGGGACTAATGAAAAACTGTTTTTT	TRBJ1-4	.	.	TRBV19
CASSLTSGDTGELFF	TGTGCCAGCAGTTTAACTAGCGGGGACACCGGGGAGCTGTTTTTT	TRBJ2-2	TRBD2	once	TRBV28
CSVEVDRGNGRAFF	TGCAGCGTTGAAGTGGACAGGGGAAACGGACGAGCTTTCTTT	TRBJ1-1	TRBD1	once	TRBV29-1
CASSWRGTDTQYF	TGTGCCAGCAGCTGGAGGGGCACAGATACGCAGTATTTT	TRBJ2-3	.	.	TRBV11-3
CATSRDQGRWDQPQHF	TGTGCCACCAGCAGAGATCAGGGCAGGTGGGATCAGCCCCAGCATTTT	TRBJ1-5	.	.	TRBV15
CAWSPDRGPNQPQHF	TGTGCCTGGAGTCCCGACAGGGGGCCCAATCAGCCCCAGCATTTT	TRBJ1-5	TRBD1	.	TRBV30
CAWSVGTPKNIQYF	TGTGCCTGGAGTGTAGGGACACCCAAAAACATTCAGTACTTC	TRBJ2-4	.	.	TRBV30
CASSFGIDTQYF	TGTGCCAGCAGCTTCGGGATAGATACGCAGTATTTT	TRBJ2-3	.	.	TRBV5-5
CASSLEVGREAFF	TGTGCCAGCAGCTTGGAGGTTGGACGGGAGGCTTTCTTT	TRBJ1-1	.	few	TRBV7-6
CASSYSLQGNSPLHF	TGTGCCAGCAGTTACTCGCTACAGGGAAATTCACCCCTCCACTTT	TRBJ1-6	.	.	TRBV6-5
CASSQTPGQLNTEAFF	TGCGCCAGCAGCCAAACGCCGGGACAGTTGAACACTGAAGCTTTCTTT	TRBJ1-1	TRBD1	.	TRBV4-1
CASSLDSGTDTQYF	TGTGCCAGCAGCTTAGACAGTGGCACAGATACGCAGTATTTT	TRBJ2-3	.	.	TRBV5-4
CASSISGRSYNEQFF	TGTGCCAGCAGCATTAGCGGGAGGAGCTACAATGAGCAGTTCTTC	TRBJ2-1	TRBD2	.	TRBV11-2
CASSPKSGGRDEQYF	TGTGCCAGTAGTCCAAAATCAGGGGGCCGGGACGAGCAGTACTTC	TRBJ2-7	TRBD1	.	TRBV19
CAIRAGTGQSGLLGEQFF	TGTGCCATCAGAGCCGGGACAGGGCAATCAGGTTTGTTGGGTGAGCAGTTCTTC	TRBJ2-1	TRBD1	.	TRBV10-3
CAWSFTGNREKLFF	TGTGCCTGGAGTTTCACAGGGAATCGTGAAAAACTGTTTTTT	TRBJ1-4	.	.	TRBV30
CASSRTGENPNYGYTF	TGTGCCAGCTCACGGACAGGGGAGAATCCTAACTATGGCTACACCTTC	TRBJ1-2	TRBD1	.	TRBV18
CATSLGAGLIF	TGTGCCACCAGTCTCGGAGCAGGACTAATCTTC	TRBJ2-1	.	.	TRBV24-1
CASSIPRTGELGELFF	TGTGCCAGTAGTATCCCCCGGACAGGGGAACTAGGGGAGCTGTTTTTT	TRBJ2-2	TRBD1	.	TRBV19
CATSRDGQGIRDTQYF	TGTGCCACCAGCAGGGACGGACAGGGAATACGAGATACGCAGTATTTT	TRBJ2-3	TRBD1	once	TRBV15
CASSIAGATSYEQYF	TGTGCCAGTAGTATAGCGGGAGCCACGTCCTACGAGCAGTACTTC	TRBJ2-7	.	.	TRBV19
CASSSDRGTNYGYTF	TGTGCCAGCAGTTCGGACAGGGGGACCAACTATGGCTACACCTTC	TRBJ1-2	TRBD1	.	TRBV6-2/TRBV6-3
CASTGTGGFYEQYF	TGTGCCAGCACAGGGACAGGGGGCTTCTACGAGCAGTACTTC	TRBJ2-7	TRBD1	.	TRBV25-1
CASSLQGADEQYF	TGTGCCAGCTCACTCCAGGGTGCCGACGAGCAGTACTTC	TRBJ2-7	.	.	TRBV18
CASSRGQGGNTEAFF	TGTGCCAGCTCACGTGGACAGGGTGGGAACACTGAAGCTTTCTTT	TRBJ1-1	TRBD1	.	TRBV18
CASSQAGTGVEQFF	TGCGCCAGCAGCCAAGCCGGGACAGGGGTTGAGCAGTTCTTC	TRBJ2-1	TRBD1	.	TRBV4-3
CASLARGGREETQYF	TGTGCCAGTTTGGCGAGGGGGGGGAGGGAAGAGACCCAGTACTTC	TRBJ2-5	.	.	TRBV7-6
CASSPQGTGGRDQPQHF	TGTGCCAGCAGCCCTCAGGGGACAGGGGGTCGTGATCAGCCCCAGCATTTT	TRBJ1-5	.	.	TRBV21-1
CASSRSRTGSDEKLFF	TGTGCCAGCAGCCGAAGTCGCACAGGGAGCGATGAAAAACTGTTTTTT	TRBJ1-4	.	.	TRBV27
CASSGQGRADTQYF	TGTGCCAGCAGCGGACAGGGAAGGGCAGATACGCAGTATTTT	TRBJ2-3	TRBD1	.	TRBV11-2
CASSSGAGAGDTQYF	TGTGCCAGCAGCTCAGGAGCGGGAGCGGGAGATACGCAGTATTTT	TRBJ2-3	TRBD2	.	TRBV9
CASSTGGTETQYF	TGCGCCAGCAGCACGGGCGGGACAGAGACCCAGTACTTC	TRBJ2-5	.	.	TRBV5-1
CAWSRGREGKLFF	TGTGCCTGGAGCAGGGGCAGGGAGGGAAAACTGTTTTTT	TRBJ1-4	.	.	TRBV30
CASSQAFIKNTEAFF	TGTGCCAGCAGCCAAGCTTTTATAAAGAACACTGAAGCTTTCTTT	TRBJ1-1	.	.	TRBV3-1/TRBV3-2
CASRAGPNNEQFF	TGTGCCAGCAGAGCTGGGCCTAACAATGAGCAGTTCTTC	TRBJ2-1	.	few	TRBV2
CASSQDFRTGQDKNIQYF	TGTGCCAGCAGCCAAGATTTTCGTACGGGACAAGACAAAAACATTCAGTACTTC	TRBJ2-4	.	.	TRBV4-2
CASRKQGTGNTIYF	TGTGCCAGCAGAAAGCAGGGTACTGGAAACACCATATATTTT	TRBJ1-3	.	.	TRBV28
CASSLTEGIHEQYF	TGCGCCAGCAGCCTAACAGAGGGAATACACGAGCAGTACTTC	TRBJ2-7	.	.	TRBV5-1
CASSLVPGQGGNEQFF	TGTGCCAGCAGCTTAGTCCCGGGACAGGGAGGTAATGAGCAGTTCTTC	TRBJ2-1	TRBD1	.	TRBV11-1